This TCR beta chain is from a study of human T cells and chemical hapten exposure. Study at large: Per-sample TCR yields varied mainly from small pooled library volume differences.

From whole blood left unfractionated, total RNA was extracted. Only a few counts were recorded for this clonotype. What it binds is not known. Germline lookup yields CDR1 SGHNT and CDR2 YENEEA. Trimming removed 4 bases from V and 2 bases from J; junction bases left unmatched: 13. This CDR3 has 18 residues. Study-level points and caveats: TCRs at high frequency, those above 1 in 1000, did not change with DPC sensitization.

The library labeled individual cDNA molecules by adding unique molecular identifiers to them. Original analysis: Individual samples carried between about 23,224 and 700,000 TCRs, with 80,000 to 100,000 as the median. A single record per CDR3 protein comes from TCRdb applying MiXCR to the 5' RACE reads. The V and J calls and clone size are TCRdb's, not the authors'. The table includes roughly 120,000 distinct CDR3 sequences, approximately 20% detected once. The chain combines TRBV11-3 with TRBJ2-1; 8 nucleotides line up with TRBD1. This receptor was identified in a human donor in good health. CDR3 nucleotides: TGTGCCAGCAGCTCCAGACCTTTTGACAGGGGCGCCTACAATGAGCAGTTCTTC. Its translation: CASSSRPFDRGAYNEQFF.